The clone carrying this T cell receptor (beta chain) showed up just a few times. This sample was taken from a study of blood T cells in healthy people across ages. It was with a sample-barcoded 5' primer and a J-beta primer mix that a second PCR of about 6 to 12 cycles was run. Each cDNA molecule was tagged by a template-switch adaptor that had 12 random nucleotides. TCRdb recomputed calls from the 5' RACE reads with MiXCR, one row per CDR3 protein. The sample records 1,500,000 or so distinct CDR3 sequences, 35% to 45% being singletons. Approximately 10 milliliters was the volume of peripheral blood drawn from each donor. Per sample, a minimum of 7 million PBMCs were isolated. Trimming removed 3 bases at V and 2 bases at J, with 10 bases between. The CDR3 length is 14 residues. Germline loops: CDR1 SEHNR, CDR2 FQNEAQ (reference sequence).

Sequencing used blood. The chain has TRBV7-9 and TRBJ2-5; unclear D gene. The receptor's source is a woman younger than 35 in good health. CDR3 coding DNA: TGTGCCAGCAGCTTCGCCCCACCGCAAGAGACCCAGTACTTC. This gives the protein CASSFAPPQETQYF.